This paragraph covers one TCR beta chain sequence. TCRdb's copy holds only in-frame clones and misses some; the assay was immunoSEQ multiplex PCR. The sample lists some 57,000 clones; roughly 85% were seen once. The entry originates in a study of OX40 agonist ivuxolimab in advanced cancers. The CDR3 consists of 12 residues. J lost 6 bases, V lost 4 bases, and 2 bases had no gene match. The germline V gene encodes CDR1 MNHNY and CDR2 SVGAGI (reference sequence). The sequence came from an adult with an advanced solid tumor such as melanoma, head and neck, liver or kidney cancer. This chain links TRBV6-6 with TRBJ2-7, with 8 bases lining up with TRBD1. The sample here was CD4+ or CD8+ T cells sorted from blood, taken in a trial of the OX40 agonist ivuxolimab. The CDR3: CASSSDRVEQYF. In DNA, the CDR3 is TGTGCCAGCAGTTCGGACAGGGTCGAGCAGTACTTC.